These 17 T cell receptor beta chains were sequenced from one sample in a study of shared clonotypes between healthy human individuals. Using immunoSEQ multiplex PCR, the repertoire was profiled, and TCRdb retains in-frame clones only, with some absent. The repertoire has some 2.3 million clones, about 92% of them found once; the top ten carry 0.35% to 0.45%. The sequenced material came from naive CD4+ T cells from PBMCs. The subset here: CD45RA+ positively selected. The receptor set was obtained from a man younger than 35 in good health. Some clones in this sample may be carry-over from other donors' samples.

J is TRBJ2-3 and V is TRBV5-8; D is unresolved. The germline V gene encodes CDR1 SGHTS and CDR2 YDEGEE. The CDR3 runs to 15 residues. Trimming left V 4 bases short and J 0 bases short, with 12 bases between. CDR3: CASSRIQTSTDTQYF. The DNA of the CDR3 is TGTGCCAGCAGCCGAATACAAACTAGCACAGATACGCAGTATTTT.

V is TRBV5-1 and J is TRBJ1-2; 9 nucleotides align to TRBD1. The V and J ends lost 4 bases and 6 bases, in that order; junction bases with no gene match: 4. The CDR3 is 13 residues long. Germline lookup yields CDR1 SGHRS and CDR2 YFSETQ. The CDR3 is CASSEGTGNGYTF. Written as DNA, the CDR3 is TGCGCCAGCAGCGAAGGGACAGGGAATGGCTACACCTTC.

The V gene is TRBV13, the J gene TRBJ2-1; 9 bases agree with TRBD1. V lost 4 bases and J lost 10; bases outside the gene matches: 11. CDR3 length: 15 amino acids. Germline CDR1 is PRHDT and CDR2 is FYEKMQ (reference sequence). The CDR3 loop reads CASSSGQGSTEEQFF. In DNA, the CDR3 is TGTGCCAGCAGCTCGGGACAGGGTTCGACTGAGGAGCAGTTCTTC.

CDR3 sequence reads: CASSFSVLSGNTIYF. The DNA for the CDR3 is TGTGCCAGCAGCTTTTCCGTCCTCTCTGGAAACACCATATATTTT. The V and J genes are TRBV7-9 and TRBJ1-3, with D unclear. The germline CDR1 and CDR2 sequences are SEHNR and FQNEAQ (reference sequence). V lost 3 bases to trimming and J lost 0 bases, with 9 bases between them. The CDR3 extends over 15 amino acids.

The chain carries TRBV4-1 and TRBJ2-5, with D possibly TRBD2 on 7 matching bases. This CDR3 is 16 amino acids long. V gave up 4 bases and J gave up 1 base, with 16 bases separating them. Germline V gene sequence: CDR1 MGHRA, CDR2 YSYEKL. CDR3 residues: CASSRPLGGAQETQYF. CDR3 coding DNA: TGCGCCAGCAGCCGGCCACTAGGGGGGGCCCAAGAGACCCAGTACTTC.

The V gene is TRBV28, the J gene TRBJ1-5, with D possibly TRBD1 on 5 matching bases. The CDR3 loop spans 15 amino acids. Germline assignment: CDR1 MDHEN and CDR2 SYDVKM. V was trimmed by 3 bases and J by 4 bases, leaving 13 bases between them. CDR3 coding DNA: TGTGCCAGCAGTTTGGGCGCAGGGTGGAATCAGCCCCAGCATTTT. Encoded protein: CASSLGAGWNQPQHF.

V usage is TRBV2 and J usage is TRBJ1-2; D unresolved. The CDR3 is 11 amino acids. The germline V gene has CDR1 SNHLY and CDR2 FYNNEI. Trimming removed 6 bases from V and 8 bases from J, with 10 bases in between. The CDR3, as DNA: TGTGCCAGCAGGTACAGAGACGGCTACACCTTC. As protein: CASRYRDGYTF.

V gene TRBV29-1 combines with J gene TRBJ2-3; D is unclear. The CDR3 consists of 13 residues. Trimming stripped 7 bases from V and 2 bases from J, with 13 bases between. Germline CDR1 and CDR2: SQVTM and ANQGSEA. CDR3 protein: CSGGPIFTDTQYF. The CDR3 nucleotides read TGCAGCGGTGGGCCCATCTTCACAGATACGCAGTATTTT.

The chain employs TRBV27 and TRBJ2-3; TRBD2 aligns across 7 bases. V shed 5 bases and J 2 bases; nucleotides not matched to a gene: 7. The CDR3 spans 15 residues. Per the germline V gene, CDR1 is MNHEY and CDR2 is SMNVEV (reference sequence). The CDR3 sequence is CASSPGTISTDTQYF. As DNA, the CDR3 is TGTGCCAGCAGTCCGGGGACTATATCCACAGATACGCAGTATTTT.

This chain joins TRBV7-6 and TRBJ1-1; D possibly corresponds to TRBD1 (6 bases). CDR1 and CDR2 from the germline V gene are SGHVS and FNYEAQ. The length of the CDR3 is 15 residues. Trimming took off 5 bases at V and 4 bases at J, with 17 bases between the two ends. Here the CDR3 DNA reads TGTGCCAGCAGCCCACAAGGGGGGGCGCCCACTGAAGCTTTCTTT. Its protein is CASSPQGGAPTEAFF. Complete variable domain (other parts from reference TRBV7-6 and TRBJ1-1): GAGVSQSPRYKVTKRGQDVALRCDPISGHVSLYWYRQALGQGPEFLTYFNYEAQQDKSGLPNDRFSAERPEGSISTLTIQRTEQRDSAMYRCASSPQGGAPTEAFFGQGTRLTVV.

J is TRBJ2-5 and V is TRBV11-2, with TRBD2 matching over 11 bases. V trimming: 3 bases; J trimming: 2 bases; junction bases outside the gene matches: 8. Germline V gene lookup returns CDR1 SGHAT and CDR2 FQNNGV. The CDR3 is 17 amino acids. The CDR3 is CASSFRYIAGGQETQYF. For the CDR3, the DNA is TGTGCCAGCAGCTTTCGGTACATAGCGGGAGGGCAAGAGACCCAGTACTTC.

The rearrangement uses TRBV7-2 and TRBJ2-7; TRBD1 matches at 12 bases. This CDR3 contains 16 residues. CDR1 is SGHTA, CDR2 FQGNSA, per germline. V lost 4 bases, J lost 9 bases, and 13 bases stayed unmatched. In nucleotides, the CDR3 is TGTGCCAGCAGCTCATCCCCGGGACAGGGGGCAGTAGGGCAGTACTTC. Its protein product is CASSSSPGQGAVGQYF.

The CDR3 DNA reads TGTGCCAGCAGCCAAGCGGAGGGAGGGGGCTACAATGAGCAGTTCTTC. Its translation: CASSQAEGGGYNEQFF. V gene TRBV4-2 combines with J gene TRBJ2-1, with D maybe TRBD2 (7 bases). The ends were cut back, 1 base at V and 3 bases at J, with 13 bases in the middle. CDR3 size: 16 residues. The germline gives CDR1 LGHNA, CDR2 YNFKEQ.

In regard to this clone: The same CDR3 can be traced to other DNA sequences in this sample. This rearrangement joins TRBV6-6 to TRBJ1-5; D perhaps matches TRBD1 (6 bases). The CDR3 covers 15 residues. Germline V gene sequence: CDR1 MNHNY, CDR2 SVGAGI (reference sequence). Trimming left V 0 bases short and J 6 bases short, with 12 bases between. The CDR3 sequence is CASSYSPGAGQPQHF. The CDR3 bases are TGTGCCAGCAGTTACTCCCCAGGGGCGGGTCAGCCCCAGCATTTT.

The gene calls are TRBV7-7 and TRBJ2-3; maybe TRBD2 (6 bases). V was shortened by 1 base and J by 2 bases, with 13 bases between the two germline ends. The germline V gene has CDR1 SSHAT and CDR2 FNYEAQ (reference sequence). The CDR3 contains 16 residues. The CDR3 is CASSLGASAHTDTQYF. The CDR3 DNA reads as TGTGCCAGCAGCTTAGGTGCTAGCGCCCACACAGATACGCAGTATTTT.

This clone was detected only once. The rearrangement uses TRBV28 and TRBJ1-1, with D perhaps TRBD1 (5 bases). Germline V lookup: CDR1 MDHEN, CDR2 SYDVKM. Between the trimmed V and J ends, which lost 4 bases and 5 bases, there was a span of 11 bases. The CDR3 contains 13 residues. CDR3 bases: TGTGCCAGCAGTTGGGGGGGAGGAACTGAAGCTTTCTTT. It codes for CASSWGGGTEAFF.

The table lists this clone with a few counts. Written as DNA, the CDR3 is TGTGCCAGCAGCGTAGCCCCCTCTAGGGACGAGCAGTACTTC. Translation: CASSVAPSRDEQYF. The gene calls are TRBV5-5 and TRBJ2-7; D unresolved. The V and J ends lost 4 bases and 5 bases respectively, with 16 bases between them. The germline gives CDR1 SGHKS, CDR2 YYEKEE (reference sequence). The CDR3 sequence is 14 residues long. Based on the CDR3 plus reference TRBV5-5 and TRBJ2-7, the full variable domain is DAGVTQSPTHLIKTRGQQVTLRCSPISGHKSVSWYQQVLGQGPQFIFQYYEKEERGRGNFPDRFSARQFPNYSSELNVNALLLGDSALYLCASSVAPSRDEQYFGPGTRLTVT.